These 8 T cell receptor beta chains share one sample of origin, sequenced in a study of CD8+CD57+ T cells in acquired aplastic anemia. Genomic DNA, the template, was used for profiling of the TCR beta VDJ and CDR3. TCRdb re-analysed the reads in MiXCR, keeping a single row per CDR3 protein. This table has 200,000 to 250,000 distinct CDR3 sequences, around 32% appearing once. The sequenced material came from sorted CD4+, CD8+, or CD8+CD57+ T cells (not recorded which) from PBMCs. The receptors derive from a human donor in good health, serving as a control.

The gene calls are TRBV3-1 and TRBJ2-1; TRBD2 matches at 10 bases. V dropped 3 bases and J dropped 9; count of bases not matched to a gene: 8. Germline assignment: CDR1 LGHDT and CDR2 YNNKEL (reference sequence). The CDR3 runs to 15 residues. CDR3 residues: CASSHSGGVDGEQFF. DNA of the CDR3: TGTGCCAGCAGCCACAGCGGGGGGGTAGATGGTGAGCAGTTCTTC.

Many counts were recorded for this clonotype. V is TRBV20-1 and J is TRBJ1-5; D possibly corresponds to TRBD1 (5 bases). V lost 1 base to trimming and J lost 0 bases, with 28 bases between them. Per germline, CDR1 DFQATT and CDR2 SNEGSKA (reference sequence). The CDR3 length is 21 residues. DNA of the CDR3: TGCAGTGCTAGAGCTCCGGGTCGCGGGACGGCTCAAATGAATAGCAATCAGCCCCAGCATTTT. Residues: CSARAPGRGTAQMNSNQPQHF.

About this clonotype itself: A much larger clone lies one base from this, so it may be a read error. V usage is TRBV2 and J usage is TRBJ2-5; 11 bases map to TRBD2. This CDR3 is 15 amino acids long. Germline V gene sequence: CDR1 SNHLY, CDR2 FYNNEI. This CDR3 is CASTVTTSGEETQCF. The DNA for the CDR3 is TGTGCCAGCACAGTGACGACTAGCGGGGAAGAGACCCAGTGCTTC.

This chain joins TRBV30 and TRBJ1-6, with TRBD1 matching over 7 bases. The CDR3 is made up of 15 amino acids. Germline loops: CDR1 GTSNPN, CDR2 SVGIG (reference sequence). V was clipped by 2 bases and J by 7 bases; unmatched bases: 8. CDR3 protein: CAWSRRTGKNSPLHF. CDR3 DNA sequence: TGTGCCTGGAGTCGCCGGACAGGCAAGAATTCACCCCTCCACTTT. Looking up the rest from reference TRBV30 and TRBJ1-6 gives the full variable domain: SQTIHQWPATLVQPVGSPLSLECTVEGTSNPNLYWYRQAAGRGLQLLFYSVGIGQISSEVPQNLSASRPQDRQFILSSKKLLLSDSGFYLCAWSRRTGKNSPLHFGNGTRLTVT.

CDR3 in amino acids: CASSLSSTSTYEQYF. The CDR3 nucleotides read TGTGCCAGCAGTTTATCCTCAACTTCAACCTACGAGCAGTACTTC. The J gene is TRBJ2-7, the V gene TRBV28; D gene uncertain. The CDR3 sequence is 15 residues long. V was trimmed by 1 base and J by 2 bases, leaving 12 bases between them. Germline values: CDR1 MDHEN, CDR2 SYDVKM.

The rearrangement links TRBV20-1 to TRBJ1-1; D gene unclear. Trimming shortened V by 7 bases and J by 0 bases, and 12 bases separated the two germline ends. CDR1 DFQATT and CDR2 SNEGSKA come from the germline V gene (reference sequence). The CDR3 spans 13 residues. Here the CDR3 DNA reads TGCAGTGTCCGCTCGGACCTGAACACTGAAGCTTTCTTT. Translated: CSVRSDLNTEAFF.

This clonotype has a count of ten or more. The chain has TRBV19 and TRBJ1-2; TRBD1 is a possible D gene (5 bases). CDR3 length: 13 residues. Trimming shortened V by 0 bases and J by 7 bases, and 9 bases separated the two germline ends. Germline V CDR1 and CDR2: LNHDA, SQIVND (reference sequence). The CDR3 bases are TGTGCCAGTAGTATAGATCGGGGGTCTGGCTACACCTTC. Its translation: CASSIDRGSGYTF.

This sequence joins TRBV18 and TRBJ1-3; D possibly corresponds to TRBD1 (5 bases). V was cut by 6 bases and J by 0 bases, with 15 bases left in between. Germline CDR1 and CDR2: KGHSH and LQKENI. CDR3 length equals 16 residues. The CDR3 reads CASSQSGVPSGNTIYF. CDR3 bases: TGTGCCAGCTCGCAATCGGGGGTCCCCTCTGGAAACACCATATATTTT.